This TCR beta chain is drawn from a study of T cell responses to AZD1222 COVID-19 vaccine. Study overall: Timing groups of about 4 and about 12 weeks for second doses were pooled. Overall study results and limits: Unmutated variant regions are reportedly targeted by nearly half of spike-specific TCRs.

Repertoires were generated with immunoSEQ multiplex PCR, while TCRdb's copy carries only in-frame clones and drops some. Of about 120,000 clones in the sample, around 87% were seen once. The germline CDR1 and CDR2 sequences are ENHRY and SYGVKD. V dropped 8 bases and J dropped 6 bases, with 20 bases sitting between them. The CDR3 contains 14 residues. Comments on this clone: Its antigen is currently unknown.

The sequencing here drew on peripheral blood, taken on day 0 of AZD1222 vaccination. The chain recombines TRBV10-3 with TRBJ2-7; tentative D call: TRBD1 (7 bases). The sequence was obtained from an adult in good health. CDR3 region: CAIQETGSGAEQYF. CDR3 DNA: TGTGCCATCCAAGAGACAGGGTCGGGGGCCGAGCAGTACTTC.